This T cell receptor (beta chain) was found in a study of blood T cell repertoires in COVID-19. On the study more broadly: Some COVID-19 samples were acute and others convalescent; all came from the United States, Italy and Spain.

Germline V lookup: CDR1 KGHDR, CDR2 SFDVKD. Trimming took 7 bases from V and 3 from J; bases not matched to a gene: 15. The CDR3 runs to 18 residues. Seattle patient enrollment occurred during active infection, with longitudinal follow-up thereafter. Per the original methods: By means of reference gene primer amplification, nucleated cell counts were estimated. The data were produced by immunoSEQ multiplex PCR, yet TCRdb's version contains in-frame clones alone and is incomplete. V, J and clone size reflect that table, while D and trimming were determined from the DNA. This table holds under 450,000 clones, 70% to 90% found once.

Sequencing input: peripheral blood. The rearrangement joins TRBV24-1 to TRBJ2-7; 12 bases match TRBD1. This receptor was identified in a woman in her fifties or sixties with COVID-19, enrolled during active disease. Written as DNA, the CDR3 is TGTGCCACCAGACACTCCGGGACAGGGGGCGCAGGGCGCTACGAGCAGTACTTC. Translated: CATRHSGTGGAGRYEQYF.